This is a list of T cell receptor beta chains from one sample in a study of a mutant IDH1 vaccine in newly diagnosed glioma. The antigens these receptors bind are not known. Assay used: immunoSEQ multiplex PCR; TCRdb lists only in-frame clones, some missing. Among about 51,000 clones listed, over 75% were seen once. The sequencing used PBMCs, collected from a glioma patient whose treatment included an IDH1 peptide vaccine. These receptors originate from a man aged 45 to 65 with glioma. Both conserved end residues are part of each CDR3. A D gene is named only where the DNA matches it firmly. Rows give clone size only sometimes, using once, few, many, or a class for an expanded clone.

>11|TRBJ1-2|-|TRBV5-1|-
CASRSNYGYTF
TGCGCCAGCAGATCTAACTATGGCTACACCTTC
>14|TRBJ2-3|TRBD1|TRBV5-1|once
CASSTGTGRNTQYF
TGCGCCAGCAGCACCGGGACAGGGCGCAATACGCAGTATTTT
>16|TRBJ1-1|-|TRBV7-9|-
CASSGPTENQNTEAFF
TGTGCCAGCAGCGGCCCCACGGAGAACCAAAACACTGAAGCTTTCTTT
>17|TRBJ2-7|TRBD1|TRBV5-1|-
CASSWTLDRGQTYEQYF
TGCGCCAGCAGCTGGACTTTGGACAGGGGGCAGACCTACGAGCAGTACTTC
>16|TRBJ1-1|-|TRBV11-2|-
CASSLSVPSGYTEAFF
TGTGCCAGCAGCTTAAGTGTTCCGTCAGGGTACACTGAAGCTTTCTTT
>15|TRBJ2-1|-|TRBV9|-
CASSVQGSSYNEQFF
TGTGCCAGCAGCGTACAGGGGAGCTCCTACAATGAGCAGTTCTTC
>14|TRBJ1-2|-|TRBV7-3|-
CASSPTGMNYGYTF
TGTGCCAGCAGCCCTACGGGGATGAACTATGGCTACACCTTC
>14|TRBJ2-3|-|TRBV7-2|-
CASSLGTSKNTQYF
TGTGCCAGCAGCCTCGGGACTTCGAAAAATACGCAGTATTTT
>14|TRBJ1-6|-|TRBV10-1|few
CASPLVGQNSPLHF
TGCGCCAGCCCATTGGTGGGGCAGAATTCACCCCTCCACTTT
>12|TRBJ2-7|-|TRBV6-5|-
CATRQGDYEQYF
TGTGCCACCCGCCAAGGGGACTACGAGCAGTACTTC
>12|TRBJ1-1|TRBD1|TRBV7-9|-
CASGTGGTEAFF
TGTGCCAGCGGGACAGGGGGAACTGAAGCTTTCTTT
>15|TRBJ1-5|TRBD1|TRBV4-3|-
CASSQEQGANQPQHF
TGCGCCAGCAGCCAAGAACAGGGGGCGAATCAGCCCCAGCATTTT
>13|TRBJ2-7|-|TRBV14|-
CASSQVFQGEQYF
TGTGCCAGCAGCCAGGTGTTCCAGGGAGAGCAGTACTTC
>12|TRBJ1-4|-|TRBV5-6|few
CASSLVNEKLFF
TGTGCCAGCAGCTTAGTAAATGAAAAACTGTTTTTT
>12|TRBJ1-2|-|TRBV7-9|-
CASSLGPISYTF
TGTGCCAGCAGCTTAGGCCCAATTTCCTACACCTTC
>12|TRBJ1-1|-|TRBV29-1|-
CSVESKDTEAFF
TGCAGCGTTGAATCGAAGGACACTGAAGCTTTCTTT
>14|TRBJ2-2|TRBD1|TRBV2|-
CASRDRGNTGELFF
TGTGCCAGCAGGGACAGGGGGAACACCGGGGAGCTGTTTTTT
>14|TRBJ2-7|-|TRBV4-2|-
CASSQDLRDYEQYF
TGTGCCAGCAGCCAAGATCTCAGGGACTACGAGCAGTACTTC
>11|TRBJ2-3|-|TRBV29-1|-
CSALRTDTQYF
TGCAGCGCACTTCGCACAGATACGCAGTATTTT
>14|TRBJ2-1|-|TRBV2|-
CASGQQIAYNEQFF
TGTGCCTCCGGGCAGCAGATCGCCTACAATGAGCAGTTCTTC
>13|TRBJ2-2|TRBD1|TRBV25-1|-
CASRGTGPGELFF
TGTGCCAGCAGGGGGACAGGGCCCGGGGAGCTGTTTTTT
>14|TRBJ1-5|-|TRBV30|few
CAWSVGREDQPQHF
TGTGCCTGGAGTGTAGGCAGGGAGGATCAGCCCCAGCATTTT
>16|TRBJ2-2|TRBD1|TRBV5-8|-
CASSFRDSANTGELFF
TGTGCCAGCAGCTTCCGGGACAGCGCGAACACCGGGGAGCTGTTTTTT
>16|TRBJ2-1|-|TRBV11-1|-
CASSLQGGSLYNEQFF
TGTGCCAGCAGCCTCCAGGGGGGCTCGCTGTACAATGAGCAGTTCTTC
>16|TRBJ2-5|-|TRBV30|-
CAWSSPDSFHQETQYF
TGTGCCTGGAGTTCCCCGGACTCCTTTCACCAAGAGACCCAGTACTTC
>16|TRBJ1-1|TRBD1|TRBV19|-
CASSIGQGALNTEAFF
TGTGCCAGTAGTATTGGACAGGGGGCGCTTAATACTGAAGCTTTCTTT
>11|TRBJ2-7|-|TRBV20-1|-
CSAAQGYEQYF
TGCAGTGCTGCACAAGGGTACGAGCAGTACTTC
>13|TRBJ2-5|TRBD1|TRBV14|-
CASSQGQIETQYF
TGTGCCAGCAGCCAGGGACAGATCGAGACCCAGTACTTC
>14|TRBJ2-2|-|TRBV30|-
CAWSGEVGTGELFF
TGTGCCTGGAGTGGGGAAGTTGGTACCGGGGAGCTGTTTTTT
>16|TRBJ1-2|-|TRBV5-5|few
CASSLEAGEVHYGYTF
TGTGCCAGCAGCTTGGAGGCAGGCGAGGTCCACTATGGCTACACCTTC
>13|TRBJ2-1|-|TRBV7-9|few
CASSPPGFYEQFF
TGTGCCAGCAGTCCTCCGGGGTTCTATGAGCAGTTCTTC
>15|TRBJ1-5|TRBD1|TRBV6-6|many
CASTSRQGWNQPQHF
TGTGCCAGCACCTCTAGACAGGGATGGAATCAGCCCCAGCATTTT
>14|TRBJ1-4|-|TRBV30|-
CAWRPAGSNEKLFF
TGTGCCTGGAGGCCGGCAGGTTCTAATGAAAAACTGTTTTTT
>14|TRBJ1-2|TRBD1|TRBV10-1|-
CASSPGGDGYGYTF
TGCGCCAGCAGCCCAGGGGGCGATGGCTATGGCTACACCTTC
>15|TRBJ1-5|TRBD1|TRBV7-2|-
CASSSTGVNNQPQHF
TGTGCCAGCAGCTCGACAGGGGTCAACAATCAGCCCCAGCATTTT
>13|TRBJ2-1|TRBD1|TRBV7-2|-
CASSLDRDNEQFF
TGTGCCAGCAGCCTAGACAGGGACAATGAGCAGTTCTTC
>15|TRBJ2-7|-|TRBV7-2|-
CASSLVRGRGYEQYF
TGTGCCAGCAGCTTAGTCAGGGGCAGAGGCTACGAGCAGTACTTC
>14|TRBJ2-1|-|TRBV6-6|-
CASSYHGGYNEQFF
TGTGCCAGCAGTTACCACGGGGGATACAATGAGCAGTTCTTC
>18|TRBJ2-5|TRBD2|TRBV4-2|-
CASSSYSTSGGAGETQYF
TGTGCCAGCAGCTCATACTCGACTAGCGGGGGGGCGGGAGAGACCCAGTACTTC